This T cell receptor (beta chain) was sequenced for a study of shared clonotypes between healthy human individuals. The germline CDR1 and CDR2 sequences are SQVTM and ANQGSEA. V dropped 5 bases and J dropped 6; count of bases not matched to a gene: 10. CDR3 size: 13 residues. The table came from immunoSEQ multiplex PCR; TCRdb's copy has only in-frame clones and leaves some out. This sample has roughly 2 million clones, with 90% to 97% found just once. V gene TRBV29-1 combines with J gene TRBJ2-7, with 7 bases fitting TRBD1. This receptor was obtained from a man between 18 and 29 years old in good health. Sample: naive CD4+ T cells sorted from blood. Specified subset: CD45RA+ positively selected. The CDR3, as DNA: TGCAGCGTTAAGACAGGGAAAGGAAGCGAGCAGTACTTC. Translated, it gives CSVKTGKGSEQYF.